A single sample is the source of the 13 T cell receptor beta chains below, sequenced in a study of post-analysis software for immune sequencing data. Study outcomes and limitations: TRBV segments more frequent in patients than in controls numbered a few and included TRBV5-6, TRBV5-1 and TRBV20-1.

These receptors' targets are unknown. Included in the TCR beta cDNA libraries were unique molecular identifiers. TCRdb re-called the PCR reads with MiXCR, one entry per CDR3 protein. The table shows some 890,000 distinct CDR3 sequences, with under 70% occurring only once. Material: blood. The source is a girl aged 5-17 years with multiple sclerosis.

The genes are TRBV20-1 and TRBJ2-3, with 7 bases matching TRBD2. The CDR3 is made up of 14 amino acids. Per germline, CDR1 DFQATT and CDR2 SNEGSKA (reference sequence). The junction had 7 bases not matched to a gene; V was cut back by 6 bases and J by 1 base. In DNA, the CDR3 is TGCAGTGCCCACGGGGGGTTGGGCACAGATACGCAGTATTTT. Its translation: CSAHGGLGTDTQYF.

This CDR3 is CSVAGSATHYNEQFF. DNA for the CDR3: TGCAGCGTGGCGGGCTCCGCTACCCACTACAATGAGCAGTTCTTC. The chain is built from TRBV29-1 and TRBJ2-1, with a weak D call TRBD2 (5 bases). V was trimmed by 6 bases and J by 3 bases, leaving 18 bases between them. The length of the CDR3 is 15 residues. Germline V lookup: CDR1 SQVTM, CDR2 ANQGSEA.

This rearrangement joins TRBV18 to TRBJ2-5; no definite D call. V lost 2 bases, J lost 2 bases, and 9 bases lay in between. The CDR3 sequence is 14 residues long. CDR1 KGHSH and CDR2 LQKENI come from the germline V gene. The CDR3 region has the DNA TGTGCCAGCTCACCAATTAACCGTCAAGAGACCCAGTACTTC. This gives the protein CASSPINRQETQYF.

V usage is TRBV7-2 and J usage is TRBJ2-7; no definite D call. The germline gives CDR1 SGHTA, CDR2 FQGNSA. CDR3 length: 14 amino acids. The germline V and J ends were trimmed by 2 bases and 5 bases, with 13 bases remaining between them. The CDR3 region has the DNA TGTGCCAGCAGCTTAATCGGGCTAACCCACGAGCAGTACTTC. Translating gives CASSLIGLTHEQYF.

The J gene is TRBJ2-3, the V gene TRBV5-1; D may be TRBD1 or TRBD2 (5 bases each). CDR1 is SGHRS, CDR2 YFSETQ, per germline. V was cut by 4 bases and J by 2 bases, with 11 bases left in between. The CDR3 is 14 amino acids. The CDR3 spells CASSPGPLTDTQYF. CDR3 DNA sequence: TGCGCCAGCAGCCCGGGGCCCCTCACAGATACGCAGTATTTT.

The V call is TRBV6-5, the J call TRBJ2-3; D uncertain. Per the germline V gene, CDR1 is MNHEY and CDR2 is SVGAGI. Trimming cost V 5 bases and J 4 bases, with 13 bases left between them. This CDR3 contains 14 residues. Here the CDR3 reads CASSISSYPDTQYF. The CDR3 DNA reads TGTGCCAGCAGTATCTCCTCCTACCCAGATACGCAGTATTTT.

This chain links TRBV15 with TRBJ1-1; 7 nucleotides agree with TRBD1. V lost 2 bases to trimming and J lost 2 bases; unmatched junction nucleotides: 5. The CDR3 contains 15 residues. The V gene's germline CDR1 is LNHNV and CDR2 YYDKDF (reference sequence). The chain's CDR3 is CATSRSDRSNTEAFF. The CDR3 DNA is TGTGCCACCAGCAGATCGGACAGGAGTAACACTGAAGCTTTCTTT.

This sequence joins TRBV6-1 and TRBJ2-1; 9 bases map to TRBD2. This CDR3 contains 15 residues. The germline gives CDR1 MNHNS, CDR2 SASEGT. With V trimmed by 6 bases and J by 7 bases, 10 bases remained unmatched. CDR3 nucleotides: TGTGCCAGCAGCTCGAAGCGGACTAGCGAGAATGAGCAGTTCTTC. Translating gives CASSSKRTSENEQFF.

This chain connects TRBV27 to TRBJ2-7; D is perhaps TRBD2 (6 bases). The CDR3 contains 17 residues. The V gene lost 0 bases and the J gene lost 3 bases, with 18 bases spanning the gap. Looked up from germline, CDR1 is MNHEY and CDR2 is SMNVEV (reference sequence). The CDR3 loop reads CASSLSRRGSRDYEQYF. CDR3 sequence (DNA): TGTGCCAGCAGTTTATCGAGGCGGGGAAGTAGGGACTACGAGCAGTACTTC.

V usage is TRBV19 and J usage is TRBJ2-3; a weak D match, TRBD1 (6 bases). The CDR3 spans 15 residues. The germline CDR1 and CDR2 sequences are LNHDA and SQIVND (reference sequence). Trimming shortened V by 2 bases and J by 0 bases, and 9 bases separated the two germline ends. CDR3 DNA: TGTGCCAGTAGTATAATGACAGGCAGCACAGATACGCAGTATTTT. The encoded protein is CASSIMTGSTDTQYF. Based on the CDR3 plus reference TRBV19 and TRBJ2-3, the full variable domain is DGGITQSPKYLFRKEGQNVTLSCEQNLNHDAMYWYRQDPGQGLRLIYYSQIVNDFQKGDIAEGYSVSREKKESFPLTVTSAQKNPTAFYLCASSIMTGSTDTQYFGPGTRLTVL.

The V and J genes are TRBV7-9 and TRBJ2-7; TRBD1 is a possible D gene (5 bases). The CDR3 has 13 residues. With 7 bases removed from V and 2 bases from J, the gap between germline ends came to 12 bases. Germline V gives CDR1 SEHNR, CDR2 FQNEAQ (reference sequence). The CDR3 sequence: CASTPTATYEQYF. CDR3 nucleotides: TGTGCCAGCACCCCGACAGCTACCTACGAGCAGTACTTC.

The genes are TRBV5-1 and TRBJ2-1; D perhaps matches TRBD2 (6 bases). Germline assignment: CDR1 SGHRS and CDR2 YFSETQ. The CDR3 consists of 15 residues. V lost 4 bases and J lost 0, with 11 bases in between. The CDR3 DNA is TGCGCCAGCAGCCCGGGACTGAACTCCTACAATGAGCAGTTCTTC. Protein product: CASSPGLNSYNEQFF.

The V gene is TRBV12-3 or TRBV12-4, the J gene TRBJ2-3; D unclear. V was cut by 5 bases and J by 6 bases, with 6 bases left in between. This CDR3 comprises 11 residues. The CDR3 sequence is CASSIEDTQYF. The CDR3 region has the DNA TGTGCCAGCAGTATAGAGGATACGCAGTATTTT.